These 4 T cell receptor beta chains came from one sample sequenced in a study of T cells after yellow fever vaccination. MiXCR, applied by TCRdb to the 5' RACE reads, yields one record per CDR3 protein. Among 25,000 to 35,000 distinct CDR3 sequences listed, 3.5% to 5% were seen once. Sequenced material: CD8+ T cells sorted from PBMCs, taken 5 days after the yellow fever booster vaccination. These receptors were collected from a man between 25 and 39 years old who received the YFV17D yellow fever vaccine.

This clonotype appeared a single time. This may be a read error, as it is one base from a much larger clone. This rearrangement joins TRBV12-3 or TRBV12-4 to TRBJ2-3; TRBD1 or TRBD2 may be the D gene (5 bases each). Between the trimmed V and J ends, which lost 6 bases and 8 bases, there was a span of 12 bases. The CDR3 runs to 12 residues. The chain's CDR3 is CASSGTYGTQYF. As DNA, the CDR3 is TGTGCCAGCAGCGGGACGTACGGTACGCAGTATTTT.

This clonotype was detected ten times or more. The V and J genes are TRBV12-3 or TRBV12-4 and TRBJ2-5; TRBD1 agrees at 11 bases. J gave up 7 bases and V 5 bases, and 12 bases lay outside the gene matches. This CDR3 region has 16 residues. CDR3 sequence (DNA): TGTGCCAGCAGTCCTCCGGGACAGGGGGAGGAGGGGACCCAGTACTTC. Translation: CASSPPGQGEEGTQYF.

This sequence joins TRBV6-1 and TRBJ2-1; 7 nucleotides align to TRBD2. The germline CDR1 and CDR2 sequences are MNHNS and SASEGT. V was clipped by 5 bases and J by 2 bases; unmatched bases: 9. The CDR3 is made up of 16 amino acids. This CDR3 is CASSLTSARPYNEQFF. CDR3 DNA sequence: TGTGCCAGCAGTCTTACTAGCGCCAGGCCCTACAATGAGCAGTTCTTC.

This clonotype was counted ten times or more. The CDR3 DNA reads TGTGCTAGTGGCCCCGGGACAAGCAATCAGCCCCAGCATTTT. This sequence encodes CASGPGTSNQPQHF. The chain recombines TRBV12-5 with TRBJ1-5, with D possibly being TRBD1 (6 bases). There are 14 residues in the CDR3. Trimming pared 6 bases from V and 1 base from J, leaving 10 bases between. Germline CDR1 LGHNT, CDR2 FRNRAP.